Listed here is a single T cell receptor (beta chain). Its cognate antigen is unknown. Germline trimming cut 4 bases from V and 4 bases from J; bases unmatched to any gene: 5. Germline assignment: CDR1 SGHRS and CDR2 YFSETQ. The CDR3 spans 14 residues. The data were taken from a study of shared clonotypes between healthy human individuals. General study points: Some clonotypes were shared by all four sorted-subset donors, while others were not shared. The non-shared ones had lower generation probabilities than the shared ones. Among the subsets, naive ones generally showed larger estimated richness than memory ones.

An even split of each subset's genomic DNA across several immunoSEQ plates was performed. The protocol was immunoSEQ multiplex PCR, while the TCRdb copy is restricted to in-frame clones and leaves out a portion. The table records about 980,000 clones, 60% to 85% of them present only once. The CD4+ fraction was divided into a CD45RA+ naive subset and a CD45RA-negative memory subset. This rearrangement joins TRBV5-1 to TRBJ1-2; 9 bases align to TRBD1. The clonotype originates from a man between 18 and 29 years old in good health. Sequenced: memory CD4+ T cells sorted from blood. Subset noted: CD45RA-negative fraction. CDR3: CASSPGTGPYGYTF. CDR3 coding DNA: TGCGCCAGCAGCCCCGGGACAGGGCCCTATGGCTACACCTTC.